This T cell receptor (beta chain) was sequenced during a study of T cells in Graves' hyperthyroidism and ophthalmopathy. V was pared by 10 bases and J by 6 bases, with 24 bases between. CDR1 is LNHDA and CDR2 is SQIVND in the germline V gene (reference sequence). The CDR3 has 16 residues. Amplification yielded TCR beta CDR3 regions, with RNA transcripts as the source. First-round RT-PCR targeting the TCR CDR3 was performed with the HTBI primer set. TCRdb passed the multiplex PCR reads through MiXCR, listing each CDR3 protein once. The table includes around 720,000 distinct CDR3 sequences, approximately 40% detected once. Criteria for exclusion of patients were uncontrolled infection, other autoimmune disease, pregnancy or lactation. This clonotype was counted between two and nine times.

The chain links TRBV19 to TRBJ2-2; D possibly corresponds to TRBD1 (5 bases). The sequenced sample was blood. The origin of this receptor is a woman aged 35 to 49 with Graves' hyperthyroidism. CDR3 coding DNA: TGTGCCACCTCCCCCAGGGCTATGACTCTCTCCGGGGAGCTGTTTTTT. It specifies CATSPRAMTLSGELFF. The full variable domain, completed using reference TRBV19 and TRBJ2-2, is DGGITQSPKYLFRKEGQNVTLSCEQNLNHDAMYWYRQDPGQGLRLIYYSQIVNDFQKGDIAEGYSVSREKKESFPLTVTSAQKNPTAFYLCATSPRAMTLSGELFFGEGSRLTVL.